This TCR beta chain appears in the sequencing data of a study of T cells in Graves' hyperthyroidism and ophthalmopathy. The CDR3 regions of TCR beta were amplified from RNA transcripts. Primed by the HTBI set, a first-round RT-PCR was run on the TCR CDR3. A single record per CDR3 protein comes from TCRdb applying MiXCR to the multiplex PCR reads. The sample yields about 740,000 distinct CDR3 sequences, around 15% seen once. Fresh 10 ml peripheral blood yielded PBMCs. Overall study results and limits: Model-based prediction identified ophthalmopathy a median approximately 6 months prior to its onset. Blood also contained most expanded thyroid clonotypes above 0.001.

Germline-derived CDR1 and CDR2 are KGHDR and SFDVKD. The CDR3 is made up of 14 amino acids. Trimming cost V 4 bases and J 12 bases; bases outside gene matches: 10. This clonotype showed up many times. Its antigen remains unknown. V and J are TRBV24-1 and TRBJ2-1; the match to TRBD1 covers 8 bases. Sample: blood. The sequence was obtained from a woman in her late teens or twenties with Graves' hyperthyroidism. CDR3 residues: CATSDPGQVLAQFF. For the CDR3, the DNA is TGTGCCACCAGTGACCCGGGACAGGTTCTCGCGCAGTTCTTC.